Described below is a single TCR beta chain sequence and its context. Its antigen is not identified. Partitioning of CD4+ cells yielded a CD45RA+ naive subset and a CD45RA-negative memory subset. The sample is drawn from a study of shared clonotypes between healthy human individuals. The wider study: Three plates were used per donor for CD4 naive, three for CD4 memory, two for CD8 naive and one for CD8 memory. Study-level points and caveats: Researchers sampled only blood; tissue repertoires likely differ. Of the naive CD4 clonotypes, about 5% were shared across several donors.

This table comes from immunoSEQ multiplex PCR, and its TCRdb copy is limited to in-frame clones, with some not included. This table holds under 2.5 million clones, 85% to 95% found once. Per the germline V gene, CDR1 is MNHEY and CDR2 is SVGAGI. The V end lost 5 bases, the J end lost 7 bases, and 14 bases lay between the germline ends. This CDR3 has 14 residues. Sequenced sample: naive CD4+ T cells from PBMCs. Subset specified: CD45RA+ positively selected. The TCR sequence derives from a man aged 18 to 29 in good health. Some clones in this sample may be carry-over from other donors' samples. The V gene is TRBV6-5, the J gene TRBJ1-4; D might be TRBD1 (6 bases). CDR3 in amino acids: CASSPQGPSEKLFF. As DNA, the CDR3 is TGTGCCAGCAGTCCTCAGGGGCCCTCTGAAAAACTGTTTTTT.